This T cell receptor beta chain was sequenced in a study of blood T cells in healthy people across ages. This clonotype was detected a few times. The antigen is undetermined. General observations from the study: It was held that diversity estimates obtained from one million T cells represented underestimates.

A second roughly 6 to 12 cycle PCR used barcoded and J-beta primers. MiXCR was run by TCRdb on the 5' RACE reads, yielding one entry per CDR3 protein. The data hold just over 1 million distinct CDR3 sequences, with 45% observed a single time. The sequence came from a woman aged 60 to 75 in good health. Input material: blood.

This CDR3 reads CASSLTGALSYEQYF. The CDR3 coding sequence is TGTGCCAGCAGCCTAACCGGGGCTTTAAGCTACGAGCAGTACTTC. The J gene is TRBJ2-7, the V gene TRBV7-2; perhaps D is TRBD1 or TRBD2 (5 bases each). The CDR3 is made up of 15 amino acids. The V gene lost 5 bases and the J gene lost 3 bases, with 17 bases spanning the gap. Per the germline V gene, CDR1 is SGHTA and CDR2 is FQGNSA.